Below are 17 T cell receptor beta chains sequenced from a single sample in a study of blood T cell repertoires in COVID-19. Sequencing was performed with immunoSEQ multiplex PCR; in TCRdb, only in-frame clones are kept and a portion is missing. The table has about 410,000 clones, just under 90% seen once; the top ten hold 1.5% to 2%. The sample consisted of PBMCs or T cells enriched from blood (not recorded which). The receptors were gathered from a young woman who had recovered from COVID-19.

This clone was seen a handful of times. J is TRBJ1-1 and V is TRBV30; 8 bases align to TRBD1. Germline assignment: CDR1 GTSNPN and CDR2 SVGIG (reference sequence). Trimming removed 5 bases from V and 0 bases from J; junction bases left unmatched: 2. This CDR3 contains 13 residues. The CDR3 bases are TGTGCCTGGGGGGGACAGGTGAACACTGAAGCTTTCTTT. Amino acids: CAWGGQVNTEAFF.

The V gene is TRBV29-1, the J gene TRBJ2-1; 14 bases line up with TRBD2. The V and J ends lost 6 bases and 4 bases, in that order; junction bases with no gene match: 8. Germline CDR1 SQVTM, CDR2 ANQGSEA. There are 16 residues in the CDR3. The CDR3 reads CSVEGLAGVKYNEQFF. In DNA form, the CDR3 reads TGCAGCGTGGAGGGACTAGCGGGGGTCAAATACAATGAGCAGTTCTTC.

The J gene is TRBJ2-2, the V gene TRBV30, with D maybe TRBD1 (5 bases). Germline V gene sequence: CDR1 GTSNPN, CDR2 SVGIG (reference sequence). The CDR3 length is 13 residues. V lost 0 bases, J lost 4 bases, and 6 bases lay in between. The CDR3 bases are TGTGCCTGGAGTGTTGGGGCCACCGGGGAGCTGTTTTTT. Its translation is CAWSVGATGELFF.

The chain recombines TRBV2 with TRBJ1-1, with D maybe TRBD1 (6 bases). The V gene lost 6 bases and the J gene lost 1 base, with 12 bases spanning the gap. Germline loops: CDR1 SNHLY, CDR2 FYNNEI. There are 14 residues in the CDR3. CDR3 sequence: CASRAGTSNTEAFF. The CDR3 bases are TGTGCCAGCAGAGCCGGGACATCGAACACTGAAGCTTTCTTT.

The gene calls are TRBV28 and TRBJ2-1; TRBD2 agrees at 9 bases. The germline gives CDR1 MDHEN, CDR2 SYDVKM. V lost 3 bases and J lost 9; bases outside the gene matches: 9. This CDR3 is 15 amino acids long. CDR3 region: CASSLGGLASTEQFF. In DNA form, the CDR3 reads TGTGCCAGCAGTTTGGGGGGACTAGCTTCGACTGAGCAGTTCTTC.

Here the CDR3 DNA reads TGTGCCAGCACGCAGGGCTATGGCTACACCTTC. This sequence encodes CASTQGYGYTF. This chain uses TRBV4-2 with TRBJ1-2; a weak D match, TRBD1 (5 bases). Trimming left V 7 bases short and J 4 bases short, with 7 bases between. This CDR3 is 11 amino acids long. The germline V gene encodes CDR1 LGHNA and CDR2 YNFKEQ.

The chain combines TRBV19 with TRBJ2-6; 7 bases line up with TRBD1. Per germline, CDR1 LNHDA and CDR2 SQIVND (reference sequence). The CDR3 covers 15 residues. J was trimmed by 3 bases and V by 6 bases; bases with no gene match: 5. DNA for the CDR3: TGTGCCAGTAGGACAACAGGGGATGGGGCCAACGTCCTGACTTTC. The encoded protein is CASRTTGDGANVLTF. The complete variable domain, with remaining parts taken from reference TRBV19 and TRBJ2-6, reads DGGITQSPKYLFRKEGQNVTLSCEQNLNHDAMYWYRQDPGQGLRLIYYSQIVNDFQKGDIAEGYSVSREKKESFPLTVTSAQKNPTAFYLCASRTTGDGANVLTFGAGSRLTVL.

The V and J genes are TRBV9 and TRBJ2-1; unclear D gene. The CDR3 contains 15 residues. V was shortened by 0 bases and J by 6 bases, with 13 bases between the two germline ends. The germline CDR1 and CDR2 sequences are SGDLS and YYNGEE. CDR3 nucleotide sequence: TGTGCCAGCAGCGTAGGATCGAGTTTTGGCAATGAGCAGTTCTTC. Its protein product is CASSVGSSFGNEQFF.

The chain carries TRBV19 and TRBJ1-3; the D gene is possibly TRBD1 (5 bases). Germline V gene sequence: CDR1 LNHDA, CDR2 SQIVND (reference sequence). This CDR3 has 14 amino acids. V was cut by 6 bases and J by 0 bases, with 9 bases left in between. CDR3 sequence (DNA): TGTGCCAGTAGCCTACAGGACTCTGGAAACACCATATATTTT. It translates to CASSLQDSGNTIYF.

J is TRBJ1-5 and V is TRBV6-2 or TRBV6-3; D is ambiguous. The V gene's germline CDR1 is MNHEY and CDR2 SVGEGT. The CDR3 is made up of 17 amino acids. Trimming cost V 0 bases and J 3 bases, with 15 bases left between them. Here the CDR3 reads CASSYSRGGGNNQPQHF. CDR3 bases: TGTGCCAGCAGTTACTCTCGGGGAGGAGGGAACAATCAGCCCCAGCATTTT.

The chain uses TRBV6-5 and TRBJ1-5; possible D gene TRBD1, 5 bases. This CDR3 is built from 12 residues. Germline values: CDR1 MNHEY, CDR2 SVGAGI. The V end lost 11 bases, the J end lost 8 bases, and 16 bases lay between the germline ends. CDR3 in amino acids: CALGIGGEPQHF. The DNA of the CDR3 is TGTGCCCTCGGAATCGGGGGTGAGCCCCAGCATTTT.

This sequence joins TRBV29-1 and TRBJ1-3; D gene uncertain. Germline V CDR1 and CDR2: SQVTM, ANQGSEA. The V end lost 6 bases, the J end lost 0 bases, and 3 bases lay between the germline ends. This CDR3 is 11 amino acids long. The CDR3 DNA reads as TGCAGCGTCTTCTCTGGAAACACCATATATTTT. This encodes CSVFSGNTIYF.

This chain connects TRBV5-8 to TRBJ1-1; no definite D call. Germline V gives CDR1 SGHTS, CDR2 YDEGEE. Trimming stripped 0 bases from V and 4 bases from J, with 10 bases between. The length of the CDR3 is 14 residues. The CDR3 sequence is CASSLVEGSTEAFF. The CDR3 nucleotides are TGTGCCAGCAGCTTGGTCGAGGGAAGCACTGAAGCTTTCTTT.

The rearrangement joins TRBV5-1 to TRBJ1-2; tentatively, D is TRBD1 (5 bases). Germline lookup yields CDR1 SGHRS and CDR2 YFSETQ. This CDR3 region has 13 residues. Trimming left V 1 base short and J 5 bases short, with 9 bases between. CDR3 sequence (DNA): TGCGCCAGCAGCTTGTCGCCAGGGTATGGCTACACCTTC. This encodes CASSLSPGYGYTF.

This clone appeared a few times. J is TRBJ2-2 and V is TRBV2, with TRBD2 matching over 9 bases. Losses at the gene ends were 5 bases for V and 0 bases for J; bases not matched to a gene: 7. The V gene's germline CDR1 is SNHLY and CDR2 FYNNEI. The CDR3 loop spans 17 amino acids. CDR3 nucleotides: TGTGCCAGCAGTAAGACTAGCGGATCGGCGAACACCGGGGAGCTGTTTTTT. This sequence encodes CASSKTSGSANTGELFF.

The J gene is TRBJ2-7, the V gene TRBV11-2; 7 nucleotides line up with TRBD2. Germline V gene lookup returns CDR1 SGHAT and CDR2 FQNNGV. V lost 5 bases and J lost 3; bases outside the gene matches: 7. The CDR3 contains 14 residues. CDR3: CASSRRWTSYEQYF. CDR3 bases: TGTGCCAGCAGCCGACGCTGGACTAGCTACGAGCAGTACTTC.

The chain uses TRBV30 and TRBJ2-7, with D possibly matching TRBD2 (6 bases). With 0 bases removed from V and 0 bases from J, the gap between germline ends came to 15 bases. Germline V gene data show CDR1 as GTSNPN and CDR2 as SVGIG (reference sequence). This CDR3 comprises 16 residues. CDR3 amino acids: CAWSVPWRVTSYEQYF. The CDR3 DNA is TGTGCCTGGAGTGTACCGTGGAGGGTTACCTCCTACGAGCAGTACTTC.